Below, 28 T cell receptor beta chains from the same sample are listed, as sequenced in a study of T cell responses to AZD1222 COVID-19 vaccine. The method was immunoSEQ multiplex PCR; TCRdb's version includes in-frame clones alone and lacks a portion of them. The table includes more than 100,000 clones, about 90% detected once. Sequenced material: peripheral blood, taken on day 0 of AZD1222 vaccination. These receptors all come from an adult in good health.

The chain combines TRBV3-1 (or the pseudogene TRBV3-2) with TRBJ1-5; 7 nucleotides agree with TRBD1. V shed 4 bases and J 3 bases; nucleotides not matched to a gene: 6. CDR1 is LGHDT and CDR2 is YNNKEL in the germline V gene (reference sequence). The CDR3 extends over 15 amino acids. As DNA, the CDR3 is TGTGCCAGCAGCCTTGGGACAGTTTACAATCAGCCCCAGCATTTT. This sequence encodes CASSLGTVYNQPQHF.

This clone was seen more than once but under ten times. The chain has TRBV6-5 and TRBJ1-5, with D perhaps TRBD1 (5 bases). This CDR3 is 13 amino acids long. The V end was cut by 7 bases, the J end by 4 bases, with 11 bases between. CDR1 MNHEY and CDR2 SVGAGI come from the germline V gene. Here the CDR3 reads CASKDSNNQPQHF. In DNA, the CDR3 is TGTGCCAGCAAAGACAGTAATAATCAGCCCCAGCATTTT.

A single count supports this clone. The chain carries TRBV7-8 and TRBJ2-7; TRBD1 aligns across 9 bases. The trim removed 5 bases at V and 2 bases at J, leaving 10 bases unmatched. The CDR3 consists of 16 residues. CDR1 is SGHVS, CDR2 FQNEAQ, per germline. The CDR3 region is CASSAGQGATPYEQYV. CDR3 nucleotide sequence: TGTGCCAGCAGCGCGGGACAGGGTGCAACTCCCTACGAGCAGTACGTC.

For the CDR3, the DNA is TGTGCCAGCAGCTTAGGCAGGGGGAATTCACCCCTCCACTTT. Its protein product is CASSLGRGNSPLHF. The chain joins TRBV11-2 to TRBJ1-6; 7 bases are shared with TRBD1. V lost 1 base to trimming and J lost 7 bases; unmatched junction nucleotides: 1. Germline CDR1 reads SGHAT; CDR2 reads FQNNGV. The CDR3 length is 14 residues.

The rearrangement joins TRBV4-1 to TRBJ2-2; D call uncertain. Germline assignment: CDR1 MGHRA and CDR2 YSYEKL. Trimming took 2 bases from V and 1 from J, leaving 11 bases between them. This CDR3 region has 16 residues. CDR3 nucleotide sequence: TGCGCCAGCAGCCAATTCATCTCACAGAACACCGGGGAGCTGTTTTTT. This sequence encodes CASSQFISQNTGELFF.

This chain links TRBV27 with TRBJ1-5, with D possibly TRBD1 on 6 matching bases. The V and J ends lost 5 bases and 1 base respectively, with 12 bases between them. Germline loops: CDR1 MNHEY, CDR2 SMNVEV (reference sequence). The CDR3 consists of 15 residues. In DNA form, the CDR3 reads TGTGCCAGCAGTGCCCGTACAGGGAGCAATCAGCCCCAGCATTTT. Amino acids: CASSARTGSNQPQHF.

This rearrangement joins TRBV19 to TRBJ2-5; D is ambiguous. Germline V gene lookup returns CDR1 LNHDA and CDR2 SQIVND (reference sequence). Trimming removed 7 bases at V and 4 bases at J, with 13 bases between. This CDR3 is built from 13 residues. The CDR3 bases are TGTGCCAGTAATAACCTACTTGGAGAGACCCAGTACTTC. The encoded protein is CASNNLLGETQYF.

The V and J genes are TRBV3-1 (or the pseudogene TRBV3-2) and TRBJ2-7; D gene unclear. V lost 4 bases and J lost 3, with 13 bases in between. There are 14 residues in the CDR3. Germline values: CDR1 LGHDT, CDR2 YNNKEL (reference sequence). CDR3 nucleotides: TGTGCCAGCAGCCCGGTCTTTCTCCTCTACGAGCAGTACGTC. Protein product: CASSPVFLLYEQYV.

The rearrangement joins TRBV4-3 to TRBJ2-3; TRBD2 matches 7 bases. CDR3 length: 15 amino acids. Trimming removed 0 bases from V and 5 bases from J; junction bases left unmatched: 5. Germline V gene data show CDR1 as LGHNA and CDR2 as YSLEER. CDR3 sequence: CASSQDSVAGDTQYF. Here the CDR3 DNA reads TGCGCCAGCAGCCAAGATTCCGTAGCGGGAGATACGCAGTATTTT.

The chain's CDR3 is CASSLGGDYSNQPQHF. Here the CDR3 DNA reads TGTGCCAGCAGCTTAGGGGGCGATTATAGCAATCAGCCCCAGCATTTT. The gene calls are TRBV7-6 and TRBJ1-5, with D tentatively TRBD1 (5 bases). Per germline, CDR1 SGHVS and CDR2 FNYEAQ. Trimming pared 1 base from V and 0 bases from J, leaving 10 bases between. The CDR3 contains 16 residues. Complete variable domain (other parts from reference TRBV7-6 and TRBJ1-5): GAGVSQSPRYKVTKRGQDVALRCDPISGHVSLYWYRQALGQGPEFLTYFNYEAQQDKSGLPNDRFSAERPEGSISTLTIQRTEQRDSAMYRCASSLGGDYSNQPQHFGDGTRLSIL.

V is TRBV5-1 and J is TRBJ1-1, with 8 bases identical to TRBD1. CDR1 is SGHRS, CDR2 YFSETQ, per germline. The CDR3 length is 18 residues. The ends lost 4 bases at V and 0 bases at J; junction bases unmatched: 14. The CDR3 protein is CASSRAGQGKLMNTEAFF. The CDR3 nucleotides read TGCGCCAGCAGCAGGGCCGGACAGGGAAAACTAATGAACACTGAAGCTTTCTTT.

The chain joins TRBV19 to TRBJ2-3; D is ambiguous. Trimming took 8 bases from V and 1 from J, leaving 4 bases between them. The CDR3 is 11 amino acids. The germline CDR1 and CDR2 sequences are LNHDA and SQIVND (reference sequence). The CDR3 coding sequence is TGTGCCAGTGCGGGCACAGATACGCAGTATTTT. Amino acid sequence: CASAGTDTQYF.

This clone was seen a single time. This chain connects TRBV7-9 to TRBJ1-2; no firm D call. The CDR3 loop spans 14 amino acids. With 2 bases removed from V and 5 bases from J, the gap between germline ends came to 12 bases. In germline, CDR1 is SEHNR, CDR2 FQNEAQ (reference sequence). This CDR3 reads CASSLKPESYGYTF. CDR3 bases: TGTGCCAGCAGCTTAAAACCCGAGAGTTATGGCTACACCTTC.

This chain joins TRBV21-1 and TRBJ1-3. TRBV21-1 counts as a pseudogene. The CDR3 has 9 amino acids. CDR3 in amino acids: CALGGGLNF. The CDR3 nucleotides are TGTGCCCTGGGGGGGGGTTTGAATTTT.

The chain combines TRBV10-3 with TRBJ1-2; D remains unclear. CDR1 ENHRY and CDR2 SYGVKD come from the germline V gene. With 5 bases removed from V and 5 bases from J, the gap between germline ends came to 15 bases. This CDR3 has 14 residues. The CDR3 DNA is TGTGCCATCAGTACCGCCCCGGGGAAGTATGGCTACACCTTC. Amino acids: CAISTAPGKYGYTF.

V usage is TRBV9 and J usage is TRBJ2-5; D remains ambiguous. The germline gives CDR1 SGDLS, CDR2 YYNGEE. The CDR3 runs to 13 residues. Deletions cut 3 bases from V and 7 bases from J, with 13 bases between. CDR3 sequence: CASSEGRPGTQYF. The CDR3 DNA follows: TGTGCCAGCAGCGAAGGCCGACCGGGGACCCAGTACTTC.

This clone appeared once. The CDR3 region has the DNA TGTGCCAGCAGTGAATATAGGGACGGATACTACGAGCAGTACTTC. This gives the protein CASSEYRDGYYEQYF. This sequence joins TRBV25-1 and TRBJ2-7, with D perhaps given as TRBD1 or TRBD2 (5 bases each). Germline values: CDR1 MGHDK, CDR2 SYGVNS. V dropped 0 bases and J dropped 3 bases, with 12 bases sitting between them. The CDR3 spans 15 residues.

On this clone itself: Because the CDR3's place on the DNA is in doubt, the DNA is left out and the CDR3 is given as listed by TCRdb. The chain couples TRBV7-2 to TRBJ2-1; the table assigns TRBD1, which was not confirmed against the DNA. Germline CDR1 reads SGHTA; CDR2 reads FQGNSA. The CDR3 comprises 12 residues, both ends counted. The CDR3 region is CASSLSVGPGIF.

The chain has TRBV28 and TRBJ2-1, with 7 positions matching TRBD2. Germline V gene sequence: CDR1 MDHEN, CDR2 SYDVKM. The CDR3 sequence is 16 residues long. J gave up 5 bases and V 3 bases, and 10 bases lay outside the gene matches. Here the CDR3 reads CASSFASGADNNEQFF. CDR3 nucleotides: TGTGCCAGCAGTTTCGCCAGCGGGGCTGATAACAATGAGCAGTTCTTC. Complete variable domain (other parts from reference TRBV28 and TRBJ2-1): DVKVTQSSRYLVKRTGEKVFLECVQDMDHENMFWYRQDPGLGLRLIYFSYDVKMKEKGDIPEGYSVSREKKERFSLILESASTNQTSMYLCASSFASGADNNEQFFGPGTRLTVL.

The chain links TRBV10-1 to TRBJ2-1; possible D gene TRBD2, 6 bases. The CDR3 sequence is 12 residues long. The V end was cut by 7 bases, the J end by 6 bases, with 10 bases between. CDR1 is WNHNN and CDR2 is SYGVQD in the germline V gene (reference sequence). The CDR3 spells CASIPGSNEQFF. CDR3 bases: TGCGCCAGCATCCCCGGGAGCAATGAGCAGTTCTTC.

The chain combines TRBV5-8 with TRBJ1-1; D is unresolved. Per germline, CDR1 SGHTS and CDR2 YDEGEE. The CDR3 length is 15 residues. Trimming stripped 2 bases from V and 0 bases from J, with 11 bases between. In DNA form, the CDR3 reads TGTGCCAGCAGCTTAATTCTCCGATTGAACACTGAAGCTTTCTTT. Encoded protein: CASSLILRLNTEAFF.

V is TRBV11-3 and J is TRBJ1-2; D unclear. V lost 1 base, J lost 1 base, and 7 bases lay in between. In germline, CDR1 is SGHNT, CDR2 YENEEA. The CDR3 is made up of 14 amino acids. The CDR3 nucleotides are TGTGCCAGCAGCTTAGCCGGGATTAACTATGGCTACACCTTC. Encoded protein: CASSLAGINYGYTF. The full variable domain, its missing parts supplied by reference TRBV11-3 and TRBJ1-2, is EAGVVQSPRYKIIEKKQPVAFWCNPISGHNTLYWYLQNLGQGPELLIRYENEEAVDDSQLPKDRFSAERLKGVDSTLKIQPAELGDSAVYLCASSLAGINYGYTFGSGTRLTVV.

The chain combines TRBV6-1 with TRBJ1-1; tentative D call: TRBD1 (5 bases). Trimming took off 1 base at V and 4 bases at J, with 10 bases between the two ends. Germline lookup yields CDR1 MNHNS and CDR2 SASEGT. The CDR3 length is 14 residues. The CDR3: CASSEVGGSTEAFF. CDR3 in DNA: TGTGCCAGCAGTGAAGTTGGGGGGAGCACTGAAGCTTTCTTT.

This chain links TRBV9 with TRBJ2-3; the D gene is possibly TRBD1 (7 bases). Germline lookup yields CDR1 SGDLS and CDR2 YYNGEE. The CDR3 is made up of 14 amino acids. Trimming left V 4 bases short and J 6 bases short, with 15 bases between. Here the CDR3 reads CASSFRGAGDTQYF. The CDR3 nucleotides are TGTGCCAGCAGCTTCAGGGGGGCCGGGGATACGCAGTATTTT.

The chain uses TRBV27 and TRBJ2-7, with D perhaps TRBD2 (6 bases). V gave up 6 bases and J gave up 0 bases, with 12 bases separating them. The CDR3 loop spans 14 amino acids. CDR1 MNHEY and CDR2 SMNVEV come from the germline V gene (reference sequence). CDR3 residues: CASRPLGSSYEQYV. The CDR3 nucleotides are TGTGCCAGCAGACCTCTCGGGAGCTCCTACGAGCAGTACGTC.

The chain has TRBV6-5 and TRBJ2-5; 8 bases are shared with TRBD1. This CDR3 has 16 amino acids. Germline CDR1 is MNHEY and CDR2 is SVGAGI. V lost 4 bases and J lost 7; bases outside the gene matches: 14. The CDR3 DNA reads TGTGCCAGCAGTTTTGGACAGGGCCGTCTACCAGGGACCCAGTACTTC. Protein: CASSFGQGRLPGTQYF.

V and J are TRBV3-1 (or the pseudogene TRBV3-2) and TRBJ2-5, with D perhaps matching TRBD1 (5 bases). This CDR3 contains 16 residues. V was pared by 3 bases and J by 2 bases, with 16 bases between. Germline CDR1 reads LGHDT; CDR2 reads YNNKEL (reference sequence). The DNA of the CDR3 is TGTGCCAGCAGCCAGACAGTAGGGGCAGATCAAGAGACCCAGTACTTC. Its protein is CASSQTVGADQETQYF.

The chain is built from TRBV7-3 and TRBJ2-5, with D possibly being TRBD1 (5 bases). There are 13 residues in the CDR3. V shed 3 bases and J shed 5 bases, with 10 bases lying between them. The germline CDR1 and CDR2 sequences are SGHTA and FQGTGA. The DNA for the CDR3 is TGTGCCAGCAGCTTGAACAGGCAGGAGACCCAGTACTTC. Protein product: CASSLNRQETQYF. The variable domain in full, completed from reference TRBV7-3 and TRBJ2-5, reads GAGVSQTPSNKVTEKGKYVELRCDPISGHTALYWYRQSLGQGPEFLIYFQGTGAADDSGLPNDRFFAVRPEGSVSTLKIQRTERGDSAVYLCASSLNRQETQYFGPGTRLLVL.